The 8 T cell receptor beta chains below all came from one sample that was sequenced in a study of CD8 T cells in ankylosing spondylitis. TCRdb fed the 5' RACE reads into MiXCR, producing one record per CDR3 protein. The sample shows some 290,000 distinct CDR3 sequences, around 20% of them seen only once. Material: blood, either unsorted or a sorted T cell fraction (not recorded which). The receptor source for this set is a male donor with ankylosing spondylitis or in good health (not recorded which).

This rearrangement joins TRBV5-1 to TRBJ1-4; tentatively, D is TRBD1 (6 bases). The germline V and J ends were trimmed by 6 bases and 8 bases, with 20 bases remaining between them. Germline V gene sequence: CDR1 SGHRS, CDR2 YFSETQ. The CDR3 spans 15 residues. The CDR3 loop reads CASTSGGSVVEKLFF. The CDR3 DNA reads TGCGCCAGCACGTCTGGGGGCTCGGTGGTGGAAAAACTGTTTTTT.

This clonotype turned up a few times. This chain joins TRBV5-1 and TRBJ2-3, with 8 bases lining up with TRBD1. The CDR3 is 15 amino acids. Germline trimming cut 2 bases from V and 2 bases from J; bases unmatched to any gene: 4. The germline V gene encodes CDR1 SGHRS and CDR2 YFSETQ. CDR3 in amino acids: CASSLRTGNTDTQYF. The CDR3 DNA follows: TGCGCCAGCAGCTTAAGGACAGGGAACACAGATACGCAGTATTTT.

This clonotype has more than one count but fewer than ten. The chain carries TRBV29-1 and TRBJ2-2; 11 positions agree with TRBD1. V was clipped by 7 bases and J by 6 bases; unmatched bases: 4. This CDR3 comprises 13 residues. CDR1 and CDR2 (germline): SQVTM, ANQGSEA. The DNA for the CDR3 is TGCAGCGCCGGACAGGGGGCCGCCGGGGAGCTGTTTTTT. Amino acids: CSAGQGAAGELFF.

In its sample, this clonotype was seen a few times. The chain links TRBV20-1 to TRBJ1-6, with 10 bases aligning to TRBD1. The CDR3 consists of 21 residues. Germline V CDR1 and CDR2: DFQATT, SNEGSKA (reference sequence). J lost 8 bases, V lost 1 base, and 23 bases had no gene match. CDR3 sequence reads: CSARGDGGQGNQWGADSPLHF. The CDR3 coding sequence is TGCAGTGCTAGAGGCGACGGGGGACAGGGGAACCAATGGGGGGCAGATTCACCCCTCCACTTT.

The chain carries TRBV7-2 and TRBJ2-1, with 12 bases matching TRBD2. The junction had 3 bases not matched to a gene; V was cut back by 3 bases and J by 0 bases. Germline V gene data show CDR1 as SGHTA and CDR2 as FQGNSA. The length of the CDR3 is 17 residues. CDR3 region: CASSFWTSGNSYNEQFF. CDR3 nucleotides: TGTGCCAGCAGCTTCTGGACTAGCGGGAACTCCTACAATGAGCAGTTCTTC.

This sequence joins TRBV6-2 or TRBV6-3 and TRBJ2-3; D is possibly TRBD1 (6 bases). The CDR3 runs 15 residues. Germline V CDR1 and CDR2: MNHEY, SVGEGT. V dropped 3 bases and J dropped 2 bases, with 12 bases sitting between them. CDR3 in DNA: TGTGCCAGCAGTTATTTCGGACAGCTCACAGATACGCAGTATTTT. The encoded protein is CASSYFGQLTDTQYF.

This chain links TRBV11-2 with TRBJ2-1, with TRBD2 matching 8 bases. The V segment lost 6 bases and the J segment 9 bases; nucleotides outside the gene matches: 7. CDR1 SGHAT and CDR2 FQNNGV come from the germline V gene. The CDR3 covers 13 residues. Written as DNA, the CDR3 is TGTGCCAGCAGATCCGGTACTAGCGGTGAGCAGTTCTTC. This encodes CASRSGTSGEQFF.

The chain couples TRBV6-5 to TRBJ2-6, with TRBD2 matching 7 bases. This CDR3 has 15 residues. CDR1 MNHEY and CDR2 SVGAGI come from the germline V gene. J was trimmed by 2 bases and V by 2 bases; bases with no gene match: 0. The DNA for the CDR3 is TGTGCCAGCAGTTACGGGGGGGCTGGGGCCAACGTCCTGACTTTC. It yields the protein CASSYGGAGANVLTF.